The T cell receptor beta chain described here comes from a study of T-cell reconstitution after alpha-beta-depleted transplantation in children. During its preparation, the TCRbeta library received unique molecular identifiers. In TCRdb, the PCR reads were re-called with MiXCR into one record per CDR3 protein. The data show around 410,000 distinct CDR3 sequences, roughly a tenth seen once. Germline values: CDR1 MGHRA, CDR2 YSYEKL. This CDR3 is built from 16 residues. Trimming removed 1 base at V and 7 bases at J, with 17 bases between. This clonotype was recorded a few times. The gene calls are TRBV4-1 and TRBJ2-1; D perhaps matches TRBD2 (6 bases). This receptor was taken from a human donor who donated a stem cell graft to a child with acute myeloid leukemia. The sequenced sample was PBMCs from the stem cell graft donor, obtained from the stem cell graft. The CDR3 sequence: CASSQALLAGTNEQFF. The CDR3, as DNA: TGCGCCAGCAGCCAAGCTTTACTAGCAGGGACGAATGAGCAGTTCTTC.